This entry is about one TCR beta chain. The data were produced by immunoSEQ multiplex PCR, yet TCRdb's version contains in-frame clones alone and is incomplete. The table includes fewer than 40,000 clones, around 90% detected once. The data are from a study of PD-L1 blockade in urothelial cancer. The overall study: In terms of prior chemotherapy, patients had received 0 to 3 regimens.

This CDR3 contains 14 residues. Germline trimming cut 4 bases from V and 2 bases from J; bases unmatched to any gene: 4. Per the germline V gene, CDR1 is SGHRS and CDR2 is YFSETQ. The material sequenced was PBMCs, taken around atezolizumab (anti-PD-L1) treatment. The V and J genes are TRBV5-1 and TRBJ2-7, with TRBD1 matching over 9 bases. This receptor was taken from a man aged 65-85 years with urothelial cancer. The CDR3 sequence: CASSRGQGTYEQYF. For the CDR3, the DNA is TGCGCCAGCAGCCGAGGACAGGGGACCTACGAGCAGTACTTC.